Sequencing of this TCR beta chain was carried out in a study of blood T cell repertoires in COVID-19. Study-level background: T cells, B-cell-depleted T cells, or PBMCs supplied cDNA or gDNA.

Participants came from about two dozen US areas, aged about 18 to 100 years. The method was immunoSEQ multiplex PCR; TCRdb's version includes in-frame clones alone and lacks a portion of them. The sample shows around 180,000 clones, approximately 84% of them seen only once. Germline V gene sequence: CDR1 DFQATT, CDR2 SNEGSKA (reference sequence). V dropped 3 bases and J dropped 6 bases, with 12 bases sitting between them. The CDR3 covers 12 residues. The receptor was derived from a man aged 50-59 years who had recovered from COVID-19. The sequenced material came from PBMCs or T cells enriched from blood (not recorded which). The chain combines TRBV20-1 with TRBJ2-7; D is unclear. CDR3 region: CSASPAYSEQYF. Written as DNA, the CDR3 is TGCAGTGCTAGTCCCGCCTACAGCGAGCAGTACTTC.